This T cell receptor (beta chain) was sequenced for a study of neurological immune-mediated disorders. Documented time point: longitudinal time-point 2. TCRdb recomputed calls from the 5' RACE reads with MiXCR, one row per CDR3 protein. This sample yields approximately 80,000 distinct CDR3 sequences, of which 5% to 6% are seen a single time; over 6.5% belongs to the top ten. The ends lost 5 bases at V and 9 bases at J; junction bases unmatched: 18. The germline CDR1 and CDR2 sequences are SGHKS and YYEKEE (reference sequence). CDR3 length: 18 amino acids. This clonotype showed up just a few times. Sequenced input: PBMCs. The rearrangement uses TRBV5-5 and TRBJ2-1; 12 bases map to TRBD1. The receptor comes from a woman aged 55-70 years with multiple sclerosis. Written as DNA, the CDR3 is TGTGCCAGCAGGACCGGGACAGGGGGCTTTCCCACTCCCGGTGAGCAGTTCTTC. As protein: CASRTGTGGFPTPGEQFF.